This record looks at one TCR beta chain sequence and its context. Selected positively for CCR7 and CD45RO-negative, naive CD8 cells excluded terminally differentiated effector memory CD45RA+ cells. This specimen belongs to a study of shared clonotypes between healthy human individuals. Per the germline V gene, CDR1 is GTSNPN and CDR2 is SVGIG (reference sequence). The CDR3 extends over 16 amino acids. V lost 5 bases, J lost 7 bases, and 26 bases lay in between. Clones were sequenced by immunoSEQ multiplex PCR, and TCRdb holds only the in-frame ones, with some missing. The sample carries about 2 million clones, about 94% recorded once.

The receptor was derived from a young man in good health. The chain has TRBV30 and TRBJ1-2, with D perhaps matching TRBD1 (5 bases). Sequenced input: naive CD8+ T cells sorted from blood. The CDR3 sequence: CAWDLSGPQPGPGYTF. The CDR3 coding sequence is TGTGCCTGGGACCTATCGGGACCTCAACCCGGTCCTGGCTACACCTTC.